This T cell receptor (beta chain) is drawn from a study of T cells in Graves' hyperthyroidism and ophthalmopathy. Trimming removed 5 bases from V and 0 bases from J; junction bases left unmatched: 8. The CDR3 is 17 amino acids. Germline V gene data show CDR1 as LNHNV and CDR2 as YYDKDF (reference sequence). Amplification yielded TCR beta CDR3 regions, with RNA transcripts as the source. HTBI primers were the set used in a first-round RT-PCR of the TCR CDR3. TCRdb re-derived calls from the multiplex PCR reads in MiXCR, one entry per CDR3 protein. The sample holds 600,000 to 800,000 distinct CDR3 sequences, around a third seen once. This clonotype was observed many times.

Sample: blood. The TCR comes from a woman between 35 and 50 years old with Graves' hyperthyroidism. V is TRBV15 and J is TRBJ1-5; TRBD1 matches 9 bases. The CDR3 sequence is CATSARTGVSSNQPQHF. CDR3 DNA sequence: TGTGCCACCAGCGCGAGGACAGGGGTTAGTAGCAATCAGCCCCAGCATTTT.